The clone carrying this T cell receptor (beta chain) has a handful of counts. Its target is unknown. The data were obtained in a study of cytomegalovirus exposure and HLA in healthy donors. The PCR used 60 Vbeta and 13 Jbeta primers. Measured with immunoSEQ multiplex PCR; TCRdb has only the in-frame clones, and not every one. The profile shows around 150,000 clones, approximately 60% of them singletons. The V end was cut by 0 bases, the J end by 0 bases, with 13 bases between. In germline, CDR1 is SGDLS, CDR2 YYNGEE. The CDR3 length is 16 residues. Study-level results: CMV serostatus was the sole immune exposure information available.

The source of this sequence is a woman aged 55 to 70 in good health and CMV-seropositive. V gene TRBV9 combines with J gene TRBJ2-7; D might be TRBD2 (5 bases). Sequencing was carried out using PBMCs. In nucleotides, the CDR3 is TGTGCCAGCAGCGTAGGGCAGGACTCAAGCTCCTACGAGCAGTACTTC. Translation gives CASSVGQDSSSYEQYF. Variable domain in full (rest from reference TRBV9 and TRBJ2-7): DSGVTQTPKHLITATGQRVTLRCSPRSGDLSVYWYQQSLDQGLQFLIQYYNGEERAKGNILERFSAQQFPDLHSELNLSSLELGDSALYFCASSVGQDSSSYEQYFGPGTRLTVT.